This is a list of T cell receptor beta chains from one sample in a study of shared clonotypes between healthy human individuals. TCRdb's copy holds only in-frame clones and misses some; the assay was immunoSEQ multiplex PCR. The sample holds some 360,000 clones, about 70% seen once. Sequencing input: memory CD4+ T cells sorted from blood. Receptor source: a man under 40 in good health. The conserved cysteine and the conserved F or W are not part of the CDR3 here. Fields, in order: V gene, clone size, D gene, CDR3 protein. The D gene is left open where the match is weak. Clone size is not always given. Where it is, it says once, few, many or a class for expanded clones.

V gene: TRBV30
clone size: NA
D gene: NA
CDR3 protein: AWRGPLRGTGELF

V gene: TRBV7-2
clone size: NA
D gene: TRBD1
CDR3 protein: ASSQTSGQGGNQPQH

V gene: TRBV28
clone size: NA
D gene: NA
CDR3 protein: ASLSPRSTNEKLF

V gene: TRBV5-1
clone size: NA
D gene: NA
CDR3 protein: ASSRDINTEAF

V gene: TRBV6-6
clone size: NA
D gene: TRBD1
CDR3 protein: ASSYHDRVLEKLF

V gene: TRBV27
clone size: NA
D gene: NA
CDR3 protein: ASSLNRLTGELF

V gene: TRBV15
clone size: NA
D gene: NA
CDR3 protein: ATSRAVDQNTEAF

V gene: TRBV5-1
clone size: NA
D gene: NA
CDR3 protein: ASSLVIRVASTDTQY

V gene: TRBV30
clone size: NA
D gene: TRBD2
CDR3 protein: AWKLAGGADTQY

V gene: TRBV2
clone size: NA
D gene: TRBD1
CDR3 protein: ASSGQGARSPLH

V gene: TRBV2
clone size: few
D gene: TRBD2
CDR3 protein: ASCLAGDDEQF

V gene: TRBV6-1
clone size: many
D gene: TRBD2
CDR3 protein: ASSERAGVRDTQY

V gene: TRBV19
clone size: NA
D gene: NA
CDR3 protein: ASSPGGLGYT

V gene: TRBV2
clone size: once
D gene: TRBD1
CDR3 protein: ASLLGTGAETQY

V gene: TRBV5-1
clone size: NA
D gene: NA
CDR3 protein: ASSLGGTGNQPQH

V gene: TRBV18
clone size: NA
D gene: NA
CDR3 protein: ASSRDNAPGNTIY

V gene: TRBV6-5
clone size: NA
D gene: NA
CDR3 protein: ASSSALGAKGYT

V gene: TRBV21-1
clone size: NA
D gene: NA
CDR3 protein: ASSNVTGNSSGNTIY

V gene: TRBV9
clone size: once
D gene: NA
CDR3 protein: ASSLVLATDNEQF

V gene: TRBV6-4
clone size: many
D gene: NA
CDR3 protein: ASSQVIDNEQF

V gene: TRBV6-5
clone size: NA
D gene: NA
CDR3 protein: ASSSGTQGTFYEQY

V gene: TRBV11-2
clone size: NA
D gene: TRBD2
CDR3 protein: ASSLGSGTSGRETQY

V gene: TRBV11-3
clone size: NA
D gene: NA
CDR3 protein: ASSYRASSTDTQY

V gene: TRBV18
clone size: NA
D gene: NA
CDR3 protein: ASSPTGGQVGNTIY

V gene: TRBV25-1
clone size: NA
D gene: NA
CDR3 protein: ASRNRAGEKLF

V gene: TRBV28
clone size: few
D gene: NA
CDR3 protein: ASSLSYNEQF

V gene: TRBV29-1
clone size: NA
D gene: TRBD1
CDR3 protein: SGGQGNEKLF

V gene: TRBV5-1
clone size: NA
D gene: NA
CDR3 protein: ASSLGSGRPYEQY

V gene: TRBV2
clone size: NA
D gene: NA
CDR3 protein: ASTKDRYEQF

V gene: TRBV6-1
clone size: NA
D gene: TRBD1
CDR3 protein: ASRGQGSYEQY

V gene: TRBV28
clone size: NA
D gene: NA
CDR3 protein: ASGTYNEQF

V gene: TRBV5-4
clone size: NA
D gene: TRBD2
CDR3 protein: ASSDRTSGRKGFTDTQY